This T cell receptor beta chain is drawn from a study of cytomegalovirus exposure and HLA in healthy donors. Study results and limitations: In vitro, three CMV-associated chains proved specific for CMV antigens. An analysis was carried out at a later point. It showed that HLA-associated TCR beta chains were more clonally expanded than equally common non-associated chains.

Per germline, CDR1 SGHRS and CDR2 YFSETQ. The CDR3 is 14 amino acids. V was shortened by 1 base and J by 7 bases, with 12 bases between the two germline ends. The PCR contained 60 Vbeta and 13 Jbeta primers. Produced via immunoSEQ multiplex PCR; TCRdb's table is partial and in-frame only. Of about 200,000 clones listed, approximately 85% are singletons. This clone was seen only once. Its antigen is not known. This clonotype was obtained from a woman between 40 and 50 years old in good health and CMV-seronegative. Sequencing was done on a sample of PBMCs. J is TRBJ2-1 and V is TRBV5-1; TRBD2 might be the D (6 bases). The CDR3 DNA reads TGCGCCAGCAGCTTGTCGGCTAGCGTTAATGAGCAGTTCTTC. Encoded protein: CASSLSASVNEQFF.